These 12 T cell receptor beta chains were all obtained from the same sample, sequenced in a study of blood T cell repertoires in COVID-19 (dated by TCRdb to the early 2020s). The receptor library was made with the immunoSEQ multiplex PCR assay. Here the immuneACCESS table is served through TCRdb, limited to in-frame sequences with V and J called. Missing clones are a known gap in these copies; in checked studies unresolved V genes cover under half, and the rest lacks a known reason. The sample records about 88,000 clones, 89% of which are singletons. Around 5.2% of the sample belongs to the ten largest clones. The sequencing input was peripheral blood. The receptors shown here come from a woman over 75 with active COVID-19.

The chain uses TRBV11-2 and TRBJ1-1; D may be TRBD1 (6 bases). Germline-derived CDR1 and CDR2 are SGHAT and FQNNGV. This CDR3 spans 13 amino acids. The V end lost 1 base, the J end lost 10 bases, and 13 bases lay between the germline ends. The CDR3 bases are TGTGCCAGCAGCTTAGGGGGGGGCAAGGGAGCTTTCTTT. As protein: CASSLGGGKGAFF.

V is TRBV18 and J is TRBJ2-3; 9 bases agree with TRBD2. CDR1 KGHSH and CDR2 LQKENI come from the germline V gene. The CDR3 is made up of 15 amino acids. The V gene end was trimmed by 4 bases and the J gene end by 2 bases; junction bases not matched to a gene: 4. The CDR3 loop reads CASSRLAGDTDTQYF. The CDR3 nucleotides are TGTGCCAGCTCACGATTAGCGGGAGACACAGATACGCAGTATTTT.

This rearrangement joins TRBV9 to TRBJ2-3, with D perhaps TRBD2 (5 bases). Germline V lookup: CDR1 SGDLS, CDR2 YYNGEE. This CDR3 comprises 15 residues. The V gene lost 2 bases and the J gene lost 1 base, with 11 bases spanning the gap. The CDR3 here is CASSVSGIRTDTQYF. The CDR3 DNA follows: TGTGCCAGCAGCGTGTCCGGGATTCGCACAGATACGCAGTATTTT.

J is TRBJ1-6 and V is TRBV7-9, with a weak D call TRBD1 (5 bases). The germline V gene has CDR1 SEHNR and CDR2 FQNEAQ (reference sequence). V lost 5 bases and J 7 bases, leaving 15 bases between the germline ends. The CDR3 loop spans 15 amino acids. CDR3 sequence: CASSRLGTGNSPLHF. CDR3 nucleotides: TGTGCCAGCAGCCGACTAGGGACGGGGAATTCACCCCTCCACTTT.

The V and J genes are TRBV7-2 and TRBJ2-3; D unclear. The CDR3 loop spans 12 amino acids. Germline V gene data show CDR1 as SGHTA and CDR2 as FQGNSA. V shed 8 bases and J shed 1 base, with 7 bases lying between them. In DNA form, the CDR3 reads TGTGCCAGCGGAGTGCGCACAGATACGCAGTATTTT. Translation gives CASGVRTDTQYF.

This clone showed up just once. This chain uses TRBV2 with TRBJ1-1; 7 bases match TRBD1. Germline V gene lookup returns CDR1 SNHLY and CDR2 FYNNEI. The CDR3 totals 16 residues. With V trimmed by 0 bases and J by 0 bases, 4 bases remained unmatched. The CDR3, as DNA: TGTGCCAGCAGTGAAGCATCGGGACAGATGAACACTGAAGCTTTCTTT. Amino acid sequence: CASSEASGQMNTEAFF.

V and J are TRBV7-8 and TRBJ1-2; TRBD1 agrees at 9 bases. Germline-derived CDR1 and CDR2 are SGHVS and FQNEAQ. V trimming: 5 bases; J trimming: 8 bases; junction bases outside the gene matches: 15. This CDR3 region has 16 residues. DNA for the CDR3: TGTGCCAGCAGCCGGGACAGGGAGCCTTTATCTGGAGGCTACACCTTC. As protein: CASSRDREPLSGGYTF.

The V gene is TRBV6-2 or TRBV6-3, the J gene TRBJ2-7; D may be TRBD1 (5 bases). The V end lost 0 bases, the J end lost 4 bases, and 10 bases lay between the germline ends. Germline CDR1 and CDR2: MNHEY and SVGEGT. The CDR3 length is 14 residues. The DNA of the CDR3 is TGTGCCAGCAGTTACTCGCTAGGGGCGTACGAGCAGTACTTC. The encoded protein is CASSYSLGAYEQYF.

The chain has TRBV28 and TRBJ2-1; 14 nucleotides align to TRBD2. This CDR3 comprises 14 residues. V shed 8 bases and J 9 bases; nucleotides not matched to a gene: 6. Germline V lookup: CDR1 MDHEN, CDR2 SYDVKM. CDR3 loop: CASLGTSGSSEQFF. CDR3 coding DNA: TGTGCCAGCTTAGGGACTAGCGGGAGTAGTGAGCAGTTCTTC.

This rearrangement joins TRBV15 to TRBJ2-1; weak D call: TRBD2 (5 bases). The germline V gene has CDR1 LNHNV and CDR2 YYDKDF (reference sequence). The CDR3 covers 14 residues. Trimming stripped 8 bases from V and 0 bases from J, with 11 bases between. The CDR3 DNA sequence: TGTGCCACCGCTGGCGGGTTCTCCTACAATGAGCAGTTCTTC. Translating gives CATAGGFSYNEQFF.

This clone came up a few times. The chain has TRBV6-6 and TRBJ2-3; a weak D match, TRBD2 (5 bases). The CDR3 runs 14 residues. Trimming took 8 bases from V and 1 from J, leaving 13 bases between them. Germline loops: CDR1 MNHNY, CDR2 SVGAGI (reference sequence). DNA of the CDR3: TGTGCCAGCTCCCGTCAGGAGGGCACAGATACGCAGTATTTT. This gives the protein CASSRQEGTDTQYF.

The J gene is TRBJ2-1, the V gene TRBV19; D is unclear. V was clipped by 10 bases and J by 5 bases, with 21 bases between them. The CDR3 contains 15 residues. The germline V gene encodes CDR1 LNHDA and CDR2 SQIVND (reference sequence). The CDR3 is CATKRMRDTDNEQFF. The CDR3, as DNA: TGTGCCACCAAACGGATGCGTGACACAGACAATGAGCAGTTCTTC.